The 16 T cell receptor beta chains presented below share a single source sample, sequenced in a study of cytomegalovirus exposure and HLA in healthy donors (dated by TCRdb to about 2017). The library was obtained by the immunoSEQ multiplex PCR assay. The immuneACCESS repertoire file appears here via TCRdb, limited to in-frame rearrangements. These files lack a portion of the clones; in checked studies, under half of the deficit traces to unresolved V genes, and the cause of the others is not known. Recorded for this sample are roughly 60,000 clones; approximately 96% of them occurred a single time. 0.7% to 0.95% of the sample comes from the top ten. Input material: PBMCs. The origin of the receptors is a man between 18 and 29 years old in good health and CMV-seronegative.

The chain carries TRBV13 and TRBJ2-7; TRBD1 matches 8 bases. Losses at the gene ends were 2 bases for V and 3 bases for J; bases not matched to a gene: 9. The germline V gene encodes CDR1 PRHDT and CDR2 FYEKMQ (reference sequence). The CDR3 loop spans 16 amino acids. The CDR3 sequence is CASSLSTGTGVYEQYF. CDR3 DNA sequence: TGTGCCAGCAGCTTAAGCACCGGGACAGGCGTCTACGAGCAGTACTTC.

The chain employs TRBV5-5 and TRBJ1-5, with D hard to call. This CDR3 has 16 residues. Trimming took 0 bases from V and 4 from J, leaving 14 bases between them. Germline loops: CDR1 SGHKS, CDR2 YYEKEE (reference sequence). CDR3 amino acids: CASSLEPLGSNQPQHF. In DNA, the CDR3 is TGTGCCAGCAGCTTGGAGCCGCTCGGTTCGAATCAGCCCCAGCATTTT.

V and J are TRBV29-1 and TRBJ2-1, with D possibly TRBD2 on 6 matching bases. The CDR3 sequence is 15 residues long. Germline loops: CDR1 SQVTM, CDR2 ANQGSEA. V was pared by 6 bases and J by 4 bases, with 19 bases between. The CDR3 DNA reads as TGCAGCGTATACAACCCCCTCGGGAGATACAATGAGCAGTTCTTC. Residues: CSVYNPLGRYNEQFF.

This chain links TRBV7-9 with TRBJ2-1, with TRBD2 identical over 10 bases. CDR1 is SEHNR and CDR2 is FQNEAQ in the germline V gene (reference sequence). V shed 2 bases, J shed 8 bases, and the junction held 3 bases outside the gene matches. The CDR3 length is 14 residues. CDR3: CASSLPSGRDEQFF. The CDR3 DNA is TGTGCCAGCAGCTTACCTAGCGGGAGAGATGAGCAGTTCTTC. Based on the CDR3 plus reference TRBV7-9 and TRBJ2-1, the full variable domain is DTGVSQNPRHKITKRGQNVTFRCDPISEHNRLYWYRQTLGQGPEFLTYFQNEAQLEKSRLLSDRFSAERPKGSFSTLEIQRTEQGDSAMYLCASSLPSGRDEQFFGPGTRLTVL.

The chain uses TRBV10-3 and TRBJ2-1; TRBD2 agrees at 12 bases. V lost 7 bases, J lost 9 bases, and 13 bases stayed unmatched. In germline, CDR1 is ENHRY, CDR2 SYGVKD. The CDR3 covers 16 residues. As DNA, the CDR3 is TGTGCCATCAAGACTAGCGGGAGTGAGACTGTTGGTGAGCAGTTCTTC. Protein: CAIKTSGSETVGEQFF.

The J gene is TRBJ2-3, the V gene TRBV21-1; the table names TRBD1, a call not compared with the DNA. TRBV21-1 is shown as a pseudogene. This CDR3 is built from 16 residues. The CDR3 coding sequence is TGTGCCAGCAGCAAAGGCCGGGACAGGGGAACAGATACGCAGTATTTT. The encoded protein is CASSKGRDRGTDTQYF.

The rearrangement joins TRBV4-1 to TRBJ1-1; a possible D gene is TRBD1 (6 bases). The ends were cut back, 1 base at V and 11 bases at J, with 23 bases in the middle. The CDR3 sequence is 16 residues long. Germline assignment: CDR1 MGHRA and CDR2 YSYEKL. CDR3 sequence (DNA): TGCGCCAGCAGCCAAGTTTCTATAGGCAGGGGAATTGGCGCTTTCTTT. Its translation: CASSQVSIGRGIGAFF.

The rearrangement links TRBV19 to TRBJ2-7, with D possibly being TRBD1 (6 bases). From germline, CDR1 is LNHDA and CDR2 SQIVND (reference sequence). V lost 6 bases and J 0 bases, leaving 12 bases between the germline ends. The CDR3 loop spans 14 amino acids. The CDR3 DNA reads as TGTGCCAGTAGGGAGACAGGTAGCTCCTACGAGCAGTACTTC. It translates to CASRETGSSYEQYF.

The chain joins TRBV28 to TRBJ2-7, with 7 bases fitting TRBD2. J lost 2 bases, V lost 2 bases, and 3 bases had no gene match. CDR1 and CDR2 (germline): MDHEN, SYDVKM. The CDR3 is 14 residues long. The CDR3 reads CASSLASGPYEQYF. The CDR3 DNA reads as TGTGCCAGCAGTTTAGCTAGCGGCCCCTACGAGCAGTACTTC. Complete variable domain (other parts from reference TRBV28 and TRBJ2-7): DVKVTQSSRYLVKRTGEKVFLECVQDMDHENMFWYRQDPGLGLRLIYFSYDVKMKEKGDIPEGYSVSREKKERFSLILESASTNQTSMYLCASSLASGPYEQYFGPGTRLTVT.

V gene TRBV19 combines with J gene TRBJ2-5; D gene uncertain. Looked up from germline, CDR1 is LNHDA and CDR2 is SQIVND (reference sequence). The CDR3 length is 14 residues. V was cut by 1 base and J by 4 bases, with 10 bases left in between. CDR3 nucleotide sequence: TGTGCCAGTAGTATAGGCAATTCAGGAGAGACCCAGTACTTC. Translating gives CASSIGNSGETQYF.

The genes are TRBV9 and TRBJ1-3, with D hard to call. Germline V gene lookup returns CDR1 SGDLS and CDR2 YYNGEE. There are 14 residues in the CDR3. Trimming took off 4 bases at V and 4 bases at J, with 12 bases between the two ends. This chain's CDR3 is CASSLYRSGNTIYF. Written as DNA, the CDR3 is TGTGCCAGCAGCCTATATCGGTCGGGAAACACCATATATTTT.

The CDR3 spells CASSSGQGFWREKLFF. For the CDR3, the DNA is TGTGCCAGCAGTTCCGGACAGGGCTTCTGGCGAGAAAAACTGTTTTTT. The chain uses TRBV27 and TRBJ1-4; 8 nucleotides line up with TRBD1. This CDR3 has 16 amino acids. CDR1 MNHEY and CDR2 SMNVEV come from the germline V gene (reference sequence). With V trimmed by 4 bases and J by 8 bases, 12 bases remained unmatched.

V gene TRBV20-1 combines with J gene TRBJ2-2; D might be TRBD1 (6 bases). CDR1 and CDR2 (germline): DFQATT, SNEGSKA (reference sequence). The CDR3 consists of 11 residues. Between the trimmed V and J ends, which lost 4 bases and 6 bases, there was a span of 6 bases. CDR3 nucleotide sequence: TGCAGTGCTAACAGGGCCGGGGAGCTGTTTTTT. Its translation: CSANRAGELFF.

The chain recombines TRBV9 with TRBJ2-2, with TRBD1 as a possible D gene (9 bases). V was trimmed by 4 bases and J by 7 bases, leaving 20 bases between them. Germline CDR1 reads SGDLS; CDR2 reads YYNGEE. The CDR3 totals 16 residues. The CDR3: CASSPRQGGLGGELFF. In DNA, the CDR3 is TGTGCCAGCAGCCCTAGACAGGGGGGACTAGGCGGGGAGCTGTTTTTT.

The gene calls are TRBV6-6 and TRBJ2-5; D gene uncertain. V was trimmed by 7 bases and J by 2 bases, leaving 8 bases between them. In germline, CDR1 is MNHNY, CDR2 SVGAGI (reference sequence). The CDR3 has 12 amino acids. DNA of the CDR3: TGTGCCAGCAAGAGTATTCAAGAGACCCAGTACTTC. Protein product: CASKSIQETQYF.

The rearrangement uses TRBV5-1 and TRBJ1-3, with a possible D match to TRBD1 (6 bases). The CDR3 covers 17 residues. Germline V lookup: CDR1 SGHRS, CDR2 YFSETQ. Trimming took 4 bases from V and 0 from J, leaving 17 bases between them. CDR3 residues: CASSDPSRGNSGNTIYF. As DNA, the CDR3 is TGCGCCAGCAGCGATCCGTCCAGGGGCAACTCTGGAAACACCATATATTTT. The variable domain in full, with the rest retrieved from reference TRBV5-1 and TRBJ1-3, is KAGVTQTPRYLIKTRGQQVTLSCSPISGHRSVSWYQQTPGQGLQFLFEYFSETQRNKGNFPGRFSGRQFSNSRSEMNVSTLELGDSALYLCASSDPSRGNSGNTIYFGEGSWLTVV.